The 16 T cell receptor beta chains below were found in one sample sequenced in a study of CD8 T cells in Susac syndrome. RNA totalling about 0.45 to 1 ug underwent reverse transcription with random hexamers. In TCRdb, the immunoSEQ multiplex PCR reads were re-called with MiXCR into one record per CDR3 protein. There are under 95,000 distinct CDR3 sequences in the sample; 85% to 95% occur only once, and approximately 0.3% lies in the top ten. Sample: CD4+ T cells from PBMCs. Receptors originate from a human donor with Susac syndrome.

This chain connects TRBV6-5 to TRBJ1-5, with 7 nucleotides matching TRBD1. V was clipped by 2 bases and J by 7 bases; unmatched bases: 8. The CDR3 is made up of 15 amino acids. CDR1 and CDR2 from the germline V gene are MNHEY and SVGAGI. CDR3 sequence reads: CASSYRGGDGQPQHF. The CDR3 DNA sequence: TGTGCCAGCAGTTACCGAGGGGGCGATGGGCAGCCCCAGCATTTT.

The count of this clonotype is one. This chain connects TRBV12-3 or TRBV12-4 to TRBJ1-6, with unresolved D. Trimming cost V 6 bases and J 14 bases, with 14 bases left between them. The CDR3 loop spans 12 amino acids. The CDR3 DNA reads TGTGCCAGCAGCCCGAACGCTCCCACCCTCCACTTT. This codes for CASSPNAPTLHF.

The J gene is TRBJ2-5, the V gene TRBV29-1; weak D call: TRBD1 (5 bases). Looked up from germline, CDR1 is SQVTM and CDR2 is ANQGSEA. Between the trimmed V and J ends, which lost 4 bases and 5 bases, there was a span of 14 bases. This CDR3 has 13 amino acids. In DNA form, the CDR3 reads TGCAGCGTTGGGCGAGCAGGGTGGGAGACCCAGTACTTC. It encodes CSVGRAGWETQYF.

This sequence joins TRBV12-3 or TRBV12-4 and TRBJ1-5; maybe TRBD1 (5 bases). V lost 5 bases to trimming and J lost 7 bases, with 15 bases between them. This CDR3 spans 14 amino acids. The CDR3 loop is CASSPGELGQPQHF. The CDR3 nucleotides are TGTGCCAGCAGTCCGGGGGAATTAGGACAGCCCCAGCATTTT.

V gene TRBV14 combines with J gene TRBJ1-2, with 9 bases identical to TRBD1. The CDR3 is 15 amino acids. Germline CDR1 and CDR2: SGHDN and FVKESK. Trimming took 2 bases from V and 4 from J; bases not matched to a gene: 5. CDR3 in amino acids: CASSQSGQGSYGYTF. The CDR3 nucleotides read TGTGCCAGCAGCCAATCGGGACAGGGATCCTATGGCTACACCTTC. Full variable domain (rest looked up from reference TRBV14 and TRBJ1-2): EAGVTQFPSHSVIEKGQTVTLRCDPISGHDNLYWYRRVMGKEIKFLLHFVKESKQDESGMPNNRFLAERTGGTYSTLKVQPAELEDSGVYFCASSQSGQGSYGYTFGSGTRLTVV.

The chain links TRBV9 to TRBJ1-1; 7 positions match TRBD1. Germline V CDR1 and CDR2: SGDLS, YYNGEE. V shed 3 bases and J 5 bases; nucleotides not matched to a gene: 4. The CDR3 sequence is 13 residues long. CDR3 DNA sequence: TGTGCCAGCAGCGCAGGGGGTAGTACTGAAGCTTTCTTT. This sequence encodes CASSAGGSTEAFF.

The gene calls are TRBV20-1 and TRBJ2-5; perhaps TRBD2 as D (6 bases). The CDR3 is made up of 12 amino acids. CDR1 is DFQATT and CDR2 is SNEGSKA in the germline V gene (reference sequence). V lost 5 bases to trimming and J lost 5 bases, with 12 bases between them. The CDR3 DNA follows: TGCAGTGCTTCTGAGGGGAGGGAGACCCAGTACTTC. Translated: CSASEGRETQYF.

V is TRBV5-6 and J is TRBJ1-2; 9 bases map to TRBD1. Germline-derived CDR1 and CDR2 are SGHDT and YYEEEE. V lost 4 bases, J lost 4 bases, and 8 bases stayed unmatched. The CDR3 length is 15 residues. The CDR3 protein is CASSPVGQGTYGYTF. In DNA, the CDR3 is TGTGCCAGCAGCCCCGTGGGACAGGGAACCTATGGCTACACCTTC.

Written as DNA, the CDR3 is TGCGCCAGCAGCCAAGAAAGTCTCCATTTGAGCTACACCTTC. As protein: CASSQESLHLSYTF. The genes are TRBV4-3 and TRBJ1-2; no reliable D call. V lost 0 bases to trimming and J lost 9 bases, with 14 bases between them. CDR1 and CDR2 from the germline V gene are LGHNA and YSLEER. The length of the CDR3 is 14 residues.

This clonotype was picked up one time. V usage is TRBV2 and J usage is TRBJ2-7, with D tentatively TRBD1 (6 bases). CDR3 length: 17 residues. V lost 4 bases and J lost 2, with 21 bases in between. Germline lookup yields CDR1 SNHLY and CDR2 FYNNEI. The CDR3 loop is CASSAHVTGSGTYEQYF. The DNA for the CDR3 is TGTGCCAGCAGTGCCCACGTAACAGGGTCTGGAACCTACGAGCAGTACTTC.

The chain links TRBV7-8 to TRBJ2-7, with a possible D match to TRBD1 (6 bases). The CDR3 spans 14 residues. In germline, CDR1 is SGHVS, CDR2 FQNEAQ. V was clipped by 5 bases and J by 5 bases, with 16 bases between them. The CDR3 nucleotides read TGTGCCAGCAGCCTCTTGGACAGTATCCACGAGCAGTACTTC. Amino acid sequence: CASSLLDSIHEQYF.

The chain is built from TRBV6-5 and TRBJ1-6, with TRBD1 as a possible D gene (6 bases). The V end was cut by 6 bases, the J end by 9 bases, with 15 bases between. The CDR3 is made up of 14 amino acids. Germline CDR1 MNHEY, CDR2 SVGAGI. CDR3 bases: TGTGCCAGCAGACTTCGGACAGAGATTTCACCCCTCCACTTT. It yields the protein CASRLRTEISPLHF.

This clonotype occurred once. V is TRBV9 and J is TRBJ1-5, with TRBD1 as a possible D gene (6 bases). Germline CDR1 is SGDLS and CDR2 is YYNGEE. The CDR3 extends over 15 amino acids. The ends were cut back, 3 bases at V and 1 base at J, with 11 bases in the middle. Here the CDR3 DNA reads TGTGCCAGCAGCGAGGGGGGTCGGAGCAATCAGCCCCAGCATTTT. It translates to CASSEGGRSNQPQHF.

This clonotype was detected only once. V and J are TRBV12-3 or TRBV12-4 and TRBJ2-5, with D perhaps TRBD1 or TRBD2 (6 bases each). V was clipped by 2 bases and J by 5 bases, with 12 bases between them. CDR3 length: 14 residues. CDR3 region: CASSLSGAAETQYF. The CDR3 DNA follows: TGTGCCAGCAGTTTATCGGGGGCTGCGGAGACCCAGTACTTC.

The chain has TRBV19 and TRBJ2-3; 7 bases align to TRBD2. The germline gives CDR1 LNHDA, CDR2 SQIVND (reference sequence). J lost 2 bases, V lost 6 bases, and 14 bases had no gene match. The length of the CDR3 is 17 residues. In DNA form, the CDR3 reads TGTGCCAGTAGCACAGGACTGAAGCGGGGATCCACAGATACGCAGTATTTT. This gives the protein CASSTGLKRGSTDTQYF.

This clonotype has only one observation. The V gene is TRBV19, the J gene TRBJ1-3; no clear D gene. The CDR3 is made up of 13 amino acids. CDR1 and CDR2 from the germline V gene are LNHDA and SQIVND (reference sequence). With 4 bases removed from V and 1 base from J, the gap between germline ends came to 5 bases. The CDR3: CASSKSSGNTIYF. The CDR3 DNA follows: TGTGCCAGTAGTAAGAGTTCTGGAAACACCATATATTTT. The whole variable domain, remainder taken from reference TRBV19 and TRBJ1-3, is DGGITQSPKYLFRKEGQNVTLSCEQNLNHDAMYWYRQDPGQGLRLIYYSQIVNDFQKGDIAEGYSVSREKKESFPLTVTSAQKNPTAFYLCASSKSSGNTIYFGEGSWLTVV.